A selection of T cell receptor beta chains follows, all from one sample in a study of blood T cells in healthy people across ages. Using its own MiXCR run on the 5' RACE reads, TCRdb lists one record per CDR3 protein. The sample has approximately 790,000 distinct CDR3 sequences; roughly 60% are singletons. The sequenced sample consisted of blood. These receptor sequences come from a man in his thirties or forties in good health. CDR3s include the opening cysteine and the closing phenylalanine or tryptophan. A D gene is named only where the DNA matches it firmly. Some rows mark clone size as missing; the rest say once, few, many or name a class of expanded clone.

V,J,size,D,CDR3,DNA
TRBV7-3,TRBJ2-1,few,-,CASSLMGPGASNEQFF,TGTGCCAGCAGCTTAATGGGACCGGGGGCCTCCAATGAGCAGTTCTTC
TRBV4-3,TRBJ2-2,few,TRBD1,CASSQARTGSTNTGELFF,TGCGCCAGCAGCCAAGCCCGGACAGGAAGCACGAACACCGGGGAGCTGTTTTTT
TRBV20-1,TRBJ2-1,-,-,CSASRGGRYEQFF,TGCAGTGCTTCCAGAGGGGGGAGGTATGAGCAGTTCTTC
TRBV12-3/TRBV12-4,TRBJ2-5,-,-,CASRGDRETQYF,TGTGCCAGCAGGGGGGACCGGGAGACCCAGTACTTC
TRBV29-1,TRBJ1-2,once,-,CSVDHRTSRGYTF,TGCAGCGTTGACCACAGGACTAGTCGCGGCTACACCTTC
TRBV7-9,TRBJ2-7,few,-,CASSLAPVYEQYF,TGTGCCAGCAGCTTAGCGCCGGTCTACGAGCAGTACTTC
TRBV9,TRBJ2-7,-,-,CASSVGGRSDEQYF,TGTGCCAGCAGCGTAGGAGGGCGAAGTGATGAGCAGTACTTC
TRBV9,TRBJ2-3,-,TRBD2,CASSTAGGLLDTQYF,TGTGCCAGCAGCACAGCGGGGGGGCTGTTAGATACGCAGTATTTT
TRBV4-3,TRBJ2-5,few,-,CASSQDWGSRPQYF,TGCGCCAGCAGCCAGGATTGGGGGTCCCGGCCCCAGTACTTC
TRBV7-8,TRBJ2-2,-,TRBD2,CASSLARTSTGELFF,TGTGCCAGCAGCTTAGCGCGGACTAGCACCGGGGAGCTGTTTTTT
TRBV5-1,TRBJ1-5,few,-,CASSYGGSNQPQHF,TGCGCCAGCAGCTACGGGGGGAGCAATCAGCCCCAGCATTTT
TRBV12-3/TRBV12-4,TRBJ1-2,once,TRBD1,CASTGTGLDLYGYTF,TGTGCCAGCACCGGGACAGGCCTAGATCTATATGGCTACACCTTC
TRBV9,TRBJ2-1,-,TRBD2,CASSVELAGRRNEQFF,TGTGCCAGCAGCGTAGAGCTAGCGGGGAGGAGGAATGAGCAGTTCTTC
TRBV7-3,TRBJ2-1,-,TRBD2,CASSLRRGGDNEQFF,TGTGCCAGCAGCTTAAGACGGGGGGGCGACAATGAGCAGTTCTTC
TRBV20-1,TRBJ2-7,few,TRBD2,CSAWTGGGYEQYF,TGCAGTGCTTGGACGGGGGGGGGATACGAGCAGTACTTC
TRBV6-2/TRBV6-3,TRBJ2-7,once,-,CASSSFGLKDEQYF,TGTGCCAGCAGTTCTTTCGGACTAAAGGACGAGCAGTACTTC
TRBV2,TRBJ2-5,-,TRBD1,CASSSNRGTETQYF,TGTGCCAGCAGTTCGAACAGGGGGACAGAGACCCAGTACTTC
TRBV4-3,TRBJ2-7,few,TRBD2,CASSQDLAGVYEQYF,TGCGCCAGCAGCCAAGATCTAGCGGGGGTATACGAGCAGTACTTC
TRBV15,TRBJ2-7,-,-,CATSRGGPTYEQYF,TGTGCCACCAGCAGGGGCGGGCCTACCTACGAGCAGTACTTC
TRBV6-5,TRBJ2-1,few,TRBD2,CASSYPGLAGGPTYNEQFF,TGTGCCAGCAGTTACCCGGGACTAGCGGGGGGGCCAACCTACAATGAGCAGTTCTTC
TRBV4-3,TRBJ1-5,-,-,CASSQDYAGINQPQHF,TGCGCCAGCAGCCAAGATTACGCAGGGATCAATCAGCCCCAGCATTTT
TRBV25-1,TRBJ2-6,few,-,CASAAGRFIAGANVLTF,TGTGCCTCCGCGGCAGGACGCTTTATTGCTGGGGCCAACGTCCTGACTTTC
TRBV12-3/TRBV12-4,TRBJ1-4,few,TRBD1,CASSGQGSEKLFF,TGTGCCAGCAGCGGACAGGGTAGTGAAAAACTGTTTTTT
TRBV6-5,TRBJ1-2,-,TRBD1,CASTGGSYGYTF,TGTGCCAGCACAGGGGGCAGCTATGGCTACACCTTC
TRBV15,TRBJ2-1,few,-,CATSRDRPGYNEQFF,TGTGCCACCAGCAGAGATCGGCCGGGATACAATGAGCAGTTCTTC
TRBV4-3,TRBJ2-3,-,-,CASSQLGFGTDTQYF,TGCGCCAGCAGCCAACTAGGGTTCGGCACAGATACGCAGTATTTT
TRBV5-8,TRBJ2-7,few,-,CASSLAQEFSYEQYF,TGTGCCAGCAGCTTGGCTCAGGAGTTCTCCTACGAGCAGTACTTC
TRBV9,TRBJ2-1,-,-,CASSIEGDEQFF,TGTGCCAGCAGTATAGAGGGGGACGAGCAGTTCTTC
TRBV12-3/TRBV12-4,TRBJ2-3,-,TRBD1,CATGQGTDTQYF,TGTGCCACGGGACAGGGGACAGATACGCAGTATTTT
TRBV6-5,TRBJ1-1,-,TRBD1,CASRRTGLNTEAFF,TGTGCCAGCAGAAGGACAGGGTTGAACACTGAAGCTTTCTTT
TRBV28,TRBJ1-5,-,-,CASRQGRFDQPQHF,TGTGCCAGCAGGCAGGGACGCTTCGATCAGCCCCAGCATTTT
TRBV28,TRBJ2-7,-,TRBD1,CASSSLRQGRYEQYF,TGTGCCAGCAGTTCTCTTCGACAGGGACGCTACGAGCAGTACTTC